Presented here are 30 T cell receptor beta chains from one specimen sequenced in a study of T cells in Graves' hyperthyroidism and ophthalmopathy. TCR beta CDR3 region amplification was performed from RNA transcripts. The TCR CDR3 was amplified in a first-round RT-PCR using the HTBI primer set. TCRdb fed the multiplex PCR reads into MiXCR, producing one record per CDR3 protein. The table has about 96,000 distinct CDR3 sequences, roughly 56% seen once; the top ten hold 25% to 30%. Source material: blood. All receptors derive from a woman between 35 and 50 years old with Graves' hyperthyroidism.

To note about this clonotype: Mismatch with germline at one junction end may stem from a read error. The V gene is TRBV7-2, the J gene TRBJ2-5, with TRBD1 matching over 9 bases. Germline V gene lookup returns CDR1 SGHTA and CDR2 FQGNSA. The CDR3 consists of 15 residues. Written as DNA, the CDR3 is TGCGCCAGCAGGGGGTTAACAGGGGGCGCGGAGACCCAGTACTTC. It codes for CASRGLTGGAETQYF.

This clonotype came up many times. The chain recombines TRBV28 with TRBJ1-1, with unresolved D. Germline values: CDR1 MDHEN, CDR2 SYDVKM. The length of the CDR3 is 16 residues. The V end was cut by 6 bases, the J end by 2 bases, with 19 bases between. The CDR3 here is CASSDPVGGRNTEAFF. CDR3 sequence (DNA): TGTGCCAGCAGCGACCCCGTGGGAGGCCGAAACACTGAAGCTTTCTTT.

This clonotype was seen more than once but under ten times. The chain employs TRBV29-1 and TRBJ1-1; D not certain. This CDR3 has 12 amino acids. In germline, CDR1 is SQVTM, CDR2 ANQGSEA. Trimming left V 8 bases short and J 4 bases short, with 14 bases between. In nucleotides, the CDR3 is TGCAGCCCCACCGGGAACCCCACTGAAGCTTTCTTT. This sequence encodes CSPTGNPTEAFF.

The rearrangement links TRBV12-3 or TRBV12-4 to TRBJ2-5; D perhaps matches TRBD2 (6 bases). This CDR3 is 18 amino acids long. V shed 0 bases and J shed 5 bases, with 22 bases lying between them. DNA of the CDR3: TGTGCCAGCAGTTTAGCGGGGGGAAACACTGAAGGAGGGGAGACCCAGTACTTC. Its translation is CASSLAGGNTEGGETQYF.

This chain uses TRBV7-6 with TRBJ2-3; 8 nucleotides match TRBD2. With 7 bases clipped from V and 5 bases from J, the junction kept 2 bases outside the gene matches. The CDR3 is made up of 12 amino acids. Germline V gives CDR1 SGHVS, CDR2 FNYEAQ. CDR3 in DNA: TGTGCCAGCACCCGGGGGGGAGATACGCAGTATTTT. Translation: CASTRGGDTQYF.

On this clonotype: Germline and junction disagree at one end, which may indicate a read error. The chain employs TRBV5-1 and TRBJ2-5; a weak D match, TRBD2 (6 bases). This CDR3 is built from 15 residues. Germline values: CDR1 SGHRS, CDR2 YFSETQ. DNA of the CDR3: TGTGCCAGCAGCCGCGGGACGGGGTGGGCAGAGATCCAGTACTTC. This sequence encodes CASSRGTGWAEIQYF.

In this sample, this clonotype turned up many times. The gene calls are TRBV15 and TRBJ1-3; tentatively, D is TRBD1 (5 bases). The CDR3 spans 16 residues. Trimming pared 0 bases from V and 0 bases from J, leaving 9 bases between. The germline CDR1 and CDR2 sequences are LNHNV and YYDKDF (reference sequence). The CDR3 region is CATSRDYGGSGNTIYF. CDR3 bases: TGTGCCACCAGCAGAGATTACGGGGGCTCTGGAAACACCATATATTTT.

This clonotype was seen many times. This sequence joins TRBV7-9 and TRBJ2-7; possibly TRBD1 for D (6 bases). From germline, CDR1 is SEHNR and CDR2 FQNEAQ (reference sequence). V was shortened by 5 bases and J by 6 bases, with 17 bases between the two germline ends. The CDR3 consists of 14 residues. The CDR3 nucleotides read TGTGCCAGCAGCCGGTACGCTGGGGGCGGCGAGCAGTACTTC. The encoded protein is CASSRYAGGGEQYF.

DNA for the CDR3: TGCAGCGGGGGACAGGGGCGTAACTATGGCTACACCTTC. Translating gives CSGGQGRNYGYTF. The V call is TRBV29-1, the J call TRBJ1-2; 10 bases align to TRBD1. CDR3 length equals 13 residues. With V trimmed by 7 bases and J by 1 base, 3 bases remained unmatched. Germline V lookup: CDR1 SQVTM, CDR2 ANQGSEA.

This clonotype was detected once. A read error is possible here, since a much larger clone lies one base away. This chain uses TRBV5-1 with TRBJ1-2; possibly TRBD1 for D (5 bases). The CDR3 is 14 residues long. The germline V gene has CDR1 SGHRS and CDR2 YFSETQ. This chain's CDR3 is CASRPSGVGYGYPF. The CDR3 DNA sequence: TGTGCCAGCAGACCTTCGGGGGTAGGCTATGGCTACCCCTTC.

The sample holds many counts of this clonotype. The chain couples TRBV30 to TRBJ1-2; D call uncertain. Per germline, CDR1 GTSNPN and CDR2 SVGIG (reference sequence). The CDR3 contains 13 residues. V lost 3 bases and J 4 bases, leaving 12 bases between the germline ends. As DNA, the CDR3 is TGTGCCTGGAGCAAGCCGGGCGGCTATGGCTACACCTTC. Translation gives CAWSKPGGYGYTF. The whole variable domain, filled in from reference TRBV30 and TRBJ1-2, reads SQTIHQWPATLVQPVGSPLSLECTVEGTSNPNLYWYRQAAGRGLQLLFYSVGIGQISSEVPQNLSASRPQDRQFILSSKKLLLSDSGFYLCAWSKPGGYGYTFGSGTRLTVV.

As to this clonotype: This may arise from a read error, as a much more abundant clone is one base away. The genes are TRBV14 and TRBJ2-7, with D possibly being TRBD2 (6 bases). CDR1 and CDR2 (germline): SGHDN, FVKESK. CDR3 length: 15 residues. V lost 1 base and J 9 bases, leaving 19 bases between the germline ends. This chain's CDR3 is CASSQVGLAIDGQYF. The CDR3 DNA sequence: TGTGCCAGCAGCCAAGTGGGCCTAGCGATCGACGGGCAGTACTTC.

This clonotype was seen only a few times. The chain links TRBV14 to TRBJ2-5; 8 bases map to TRBD1. Germline assignment: CDR1 SGHDN and CDR2 FVKESK. The CDR3 sequence is 15 residues long. The J segment lost 5 bases and the V segment lost 8 bases, leaving 13 bases of the junction unmatched. As DNA, the CDR3 is TGTGCCAGCTCACCACCGGACAGGGAAGGGGAGACCCAGTACTTC. This gives the protein CASSPPDREGETQYF. The whole variable domain, remainder taken from reference TRBV14 and TRBJ2-5, is EAGVTQFPSHSVIEKGQTVTLRCDPISGHDNLYWYRRVMGKEIKFLLHFVKESKQDESGMPNNRFLAERTGGTYSTLKVQPAELEDSGVYFCASSPPDREGETQYFGPGTRLLVL.

The chain links TRBV7-2 to TRBJ1-2, with D tentatively TRBD1 (6 bases). The length of the CDR3 is 15 residues. Germline loops: CDR1 SGHTA, CDR2 FQGNSA. V was trimmed by 3 bases and J by 6 bases, leaving 17 bases between them. Written as DNA, the CDR3 is TGTGCCAGCAGCTTCGGGTCCGGGGGCAGGGATGGCTACACCTTC. It codes for CASSFGSGGRDGYTF. Combining the CDR3 with reference TRBV7-2 and TRBJ1-2 gives the whole variable domain GAGVSQSPSNKVTEKGKDVELRCDPISGHTALYWYRQSLGQGLEFLIYFQGNSAPDKSGLPSDRFSAERTGGSVSTLTIQRTQQEDSAVYLCASSFGSGGRDGYTFGSGTRLTVV.

This clonotype was seen ten or more times. The rearrangement joins TRBV4-2 to TRBJ1-5; D not resolved. Trimming took off 0 bases at V and 3 bases at J, with 9 bases between the two ends. From germline, CDR1 is LGHNA and CDR2 YNFKEQ. This CDR3 is 15 amino acids long. The CDR3 protein is CASSQDSGNNQPQHF. For the CDR3, the DNA is TGTGCCAGCAGCCAAGATTCGGGGAACAATCAGCCCCAGCATTTT.

The V and J genes are TRBV6-2 or TRBV6-3 and TRBJ2-7; D is ambiguous. V was cut by 7 bases and J by 4 bases, with 17 bases left in between. The CDR3 length is 14 residues. Germline V gene data show CDR1 as MNHEY and CDR2 as SVGEGT. CDR3 nucleotide sequence: TGTGCCAGCATCCCGAGCGTGTACGGTTACGAGCAGTACTTC. It specifies CASIPSVYGYEQYF.

The rearrangement joins TRBV29-1 to TRBJ2-7; 7 positions agree with TRBD1. After removal of 7 bases from V and 5 bases from J, the junction contained 11 bases not matched to a gene. The CDR3 is 13 residues long. Germline V CDR1 and CDR2: SQVTM, ANQGSEA. The CDR3 bases are TGCAGCGCACACAGACAGGGATCCCACGAGCAGTACTTC. It specifies CSAHRQGSHEQYF.

The chain combines TRBV12-3 or TRBV12-4 with TRBJ1-4, with D tentatively TRBD1 (5 bases). V was shortened by 3 bases and J by 8 bases, with 16 bases between the two germline ends. This CDR3 is 15 amino acids long. CDR3 in DNA: TGTGCCAGCAGTTTTCAGGGAACTTTCGGGGAAAAACTGTTTTTT. It specifies CASSFQGTFGEKLFF.

V gene TRBV10-3 combines with J gene TRBJ2-5; 12 bases agree with TRBD1. Germline V CDR1 and CDR2: ENHRY, SYGVKD. The J segment lost 6 bases and the V segment lost 8 bases, leaving 4 bases of the junction unmatched. This CDR3 has 13 amino acids. CDR3 DNA: TGTGCCATCGGGACAGGGGGCGGGAAGACCCAGTACTTC. Protein product: CAIGTGGGKTQYF.

This sequence joins TRBV5-6 and TRBJ2-5; D is unresolved. The V gene lost 4 bases and the J gene lost 5 bases, with 9 bases spanning the gap. Germline V gene sequence: CDR1 SGHDT, CDR2 YYEEEE. This CDR3 region has 12 residues. The CDR3 coding sequence is TGTGCCAGCAGCCGGCCCTCCGAGACCCAGTACTTC. Encoded protein: CASSRPSETQYF.

The gene calls are TRBV7-2 and TRBJ2-5; 15 bases line up with TRBD2. Germline trimming cut 5 bases from V and 0 bases from J; bases unmatched to any gene: 7. The CDR3 consists of 18 residues. Germline loops: CDR1 SGHTA, CDR2 FQGNSA. CDR3 protein: CASSIGLAGGPDQETQYF. The CDR3 nucleotides read TGTGCCAGCAGCATCGGACTAGCGGGAGGGCCAGACCAAGAGACCCAGTACTTC.

There are a few counts of this clonotype. A much larger clone differs by one base, so this may be a read error. The chain joins TRBV7-9 to TRBJ1-2; TRBD1 matches at 9 bases. This CDR3 is built from 15 residues. After removal of 1 base from V and 2 bases from J, the junction contained 2 bases not matched to a gene. Germline loops: CDR1 SEHNR, CDR2 FQNEAQ (reference sequence). CDR3 coding DNA: TGTGCCAGCAGCTTAGGGGACAGGGAGAACTATGGCTACACCTTC. Protein: CASSLGDRENYGYTF.

This clonotype was seen at least ten times. The V gene is TRBV19, the J gene TRBJ2-7; the D gene is possibly TRBD2 (6 bases). Germline V gene sequence: CDR1 LNHDA, CDR2 SQIVND (reference sequence). The ends were cut back, 7 bases at V and 3 bases at J, with 13 bases in the middle. The length of the CDR3 is 13 residues. The DNA for the CDR3 is TGTGCCAGTAACCTGCGGGGCAGCTACGAGCAGTACTTC. As protein: CASNLRGSYEQYF.

The gene calls are TRBV10-2 and TRBJ2-5, with 10 positions matching TRBD1. Germline CDR1 is WSHSY and CDR2 is SAAADI. The CDR3 is 17 amino acids. Trimming took 7 bases from V and 5 from J; bases not matched to a gene: 16. The CDR3 DNA reads as TGCGCCAGCACGACCGGACAATTGACAGGGGGCGGGGAGACCCAGTACTTC. Translating gives CASTTGQLTGGGETQYF.

This clonotype has more than one count but fewer than ten. Written as DNA, the CDR3 is TGCAGTGCTAGCGGACAGGGTGGGGAGACCCAGTACTTC. Its translation is CSASGQGGETQYF. This rearrangement joins TRBV20-1 to TRBJ2-5; 8 bases match TRBD1. CDR3 length: 13 residues. Unmatched junction bases numbered 5, after V lost 3 bases and J lost 5 bases. Germline lookup yields CDR1 DFQATT and CDR2 SNEGSKA (reference sequence).

This clonotype has a count of ten or more. The CDR3 sequence is CASSSDRGNLGRQYF. CDR3 bases: TGTGCCAGCAGTTCCGACAGGGGGAACTTAGGTCGTCAGTACTTC. V gene TRBV6-5 combines with J gene TRBJ2-7, with 9 bases identical to TRBD1. This CDR3 contains 15 residues. Per the germline V gene, CDR1 is MNHEY and CDR2 is SVGAGI. Trimming cost V 4 bases and J 10 bases; bases outside gene matches: 14.

V is TRBV7-2 and J is TRBJ2-7; 12 bases are shared with TRBD2. The J segment lost 2 bases and the V segment lost 6 bases, leaving 11 bases of the junction unmatched. Germline V CDR1 and CDR2: SGHTA, FQGNSA. The CDR3 spans 17 residues. DNA of the CDR3: TGTGCCAGCAGTGGGCTAGCGGGAGGGAAAACCACCTACGAGCAGTACTTC. Protein product: CASSGLAGGKTTYEQYF. Filled out from reference TRBV7-2 and TRBJ2-7, the complete variable domain reads GAGVSQSPSNKVTEKGKDVELRCDPISGHTALYWYRQSLGQGLEFLIYFQGNSAPDKSGLPSDRFSAERTGGSVSTLTIQRTQQEDSAVYLCASSGLAGGKTTYEQYFGPGTRLTVT.

This clonotype was seen more than once but under ten times. The CDR3 bases are TGTGCCAGCAGCCCAGCGCGGGAAACGCAGTATTTT. This encodes CASSPARETQYF. J is TRBJ2-3 and V is TRBV7-8; perhaps TRBD2 as D (6 bases). CDR1 and CDR2 from the germline V gene are SGHVS and FQNEAQ. The CDR3 is made up of 12 amino acids. With 5 bases removed from V and 9 bases from J, the gap between germline ends came to 12 bases.

The chain employs TRBV6-1 and TRBJ1-6; D is possibly TRBD1 (5 bases). Deletions cut 9 bases from V and 8 bases from J, with 17 bases between. The germline CDR1 and CDR2 sequences are MNHNS and SASEGT. CDR3 length: 14 amino acids. CDR3 sequence (DNA): TGTGCCAGTAGACTTGCCGGGACGGATTCACCCCTCCACTTT. Translating it yields CASRLAGTDSPLHF.

This clonotype has at least ten counts. The chain combines TRBV9 with TRBJ1-5, with D hard to call. The CDR3 length is 14 residues. The V end lost 0 bases, the J end lost 0 bases, and 4 bases lay between the germline ends. CDR1 is SGDLS and CDR2 is YYNGEE in the germline V gene. In nucleotides, the CDR3 is TGTGCCAGCAGCGTAGCTGGTAGCAATCAGCCCCAGCATTTT. Its protein is CASSVAGSNQPQHF.